The sequence of this T cell receptor (beta chain) was determined in a study of regulatory T cells in long-lasting Graves disease. Study-wide results and caveats: The small sample size may have reduced accuracy.

The TCR beta library used iRepertoire HTBI primers with Arm-PCR amplification of CDR3. Per the authors' pipeline: Samples jointly harbored roughly 62 TRBV and 15 or so TRBJ segments. TCRdb reprocessed the multiplex PCR reads with MiXCR, giving one entry per CDR3 protein. The V and J calls were not made by the authors but by TCRdb's processing. The top ten hold less than 25% of the sample, which has approximately 210,000 distinct CDR3 sequences, about a sixth seen once. Documented time point: newly diagnosed GD, antithyroid drugs for less than 3 months. After RNA was extracted from PBMCs, the TCR library was made from it. Of note for this clonotype: The antigen is undetermined.

This CDR3 has 16 amino acids. Germline CDR1 is MGHRA and CDR2 is YSYEKL. J gave up 4 bases and V 2 bases, and 7 bases lay outside the gene matches. The receptor comes from a female donor with Graves disease. The sample in question was peripheral blood mononuclear cells (PBMCs), obtained at new diagnosis, from a patient treated with antithyroid drugs. The V gene is TRBV4-1, the J gene TRBJ1-4; 7 bases line up with TRBD1. The CDR3 is CASSQRPGQHNEKLFF. CDR3 DNA: TGCGCCAGCAGCCAACGTCCGGGACAGCATAATGAAAAACTGTTTTTT.